This T cell receptor (beta chain) was identified in a study of blood T cells in healthy people across ages. General study findings and limits: Unsorted PBMCs ruled out conclusive naive versus antigen-experienced comparison.

There are many counts of this clonotype. What it recognizes is unknown. A second about 7 to 12 cycle PCR used barcoded and J-beta primers. TCRdb fed the 5' RACE reads into MiXCR, producing one record per CDR3 protein. The table lists roughly 700,000 distinct CDR3 sequences, 32% of them singletons, with 15% in the top ten. Sequencing input: blood. This sequence was found in a woman over 75 in good health.

The CDR3 DNA reads as TGTGCCAGCAGCCAAGGTACCGGGACAGGTTACTACAATGAGCAGTTCTTC. This encodes CASSQGTGTGYYNEQFF. The chain has TRBV14 and TRBJ2-1, with 8 positions matching TRBD1. Unmatched junction bases numbered 8, after V lost 1 base and J lost 3 bases. CDR1 SGHDN and CDR2 FVKESK come from the germline V gene. CDR3 size: 17 residues.